This paragraph reports one T cell receptor beta chain. Its antigen is unidentified. This sample was taken from a study of cytomegalovirus exposure and HLA in healthy donors. The CDR3 runs to 16 residues. Germline V gene data show CDR1 as MGHRA and CDR2 as YSYEKL. The ends were cut back, 1 base at V and 3 bases at J, with 15 bases in the middle. Repertoires were generated with immunoSEQ multiplex PCR, while TCRdb's copy carries only in-frame clones and drops some. This sample has approximately 120,000 clones; about 94% occur once, and the top ten carry 1% to 1.5%. General study points: First-cohort TCR clusters were later found to tend to co-occur in the approximately 120 validation repertoires. The study listed 164 cytomegalovirus-associated TCR beta chains.

Sequenced: PBMCs. J is TRBJ1-1 and V is TRBV4-1, with D possibly being TRBD1 (5 bases). The clonotype was recovered from a young woman in good health and CMV-seronegative. CDR3 nucleotides: TGCGCCAGCAGCCAAGTGGCGGGGCGGAGGTACACTGAAGCTTTCTTT. Translated, it gives CASSQVAGRRYTEAFF.